This note documents a single T cell receptor beta chain sequence. V was cut by 4 bases and J by 2 bases, with 12 bases left in between. Germline CDR1 and CDR2: SGHRS and YFSETQ. This CDR3 is built from 14 residues. TRB rearrangements were amplified by multiplex PCR with BIOMED2 TRB-A/B primers. TCRdb re-derived calls from the multiplex PCR reads in MiXCR, one entry per CDR3 protein. The profile shows roughly 2,200 distinct CDR3 sequences, roughly 28% of them singletons. From blood, roughly 220-550 ng of genomic DNA served as TRB template. This sample is part of a study of T and B cells in COVID-19 patients.

Sequencing input: blood. The chain joins TRBV5-1 to TRBJ1-1; possibly TRBD1 for D (5 bases). The receptor comes from a human donor with active COVID-19. CDR3 protein: CASSDWGGNTEAFF. CDR3 DNA: TGCGCCAGCAGCGACTGGGGCGGAAACACTGAAGCTTTCTTT.